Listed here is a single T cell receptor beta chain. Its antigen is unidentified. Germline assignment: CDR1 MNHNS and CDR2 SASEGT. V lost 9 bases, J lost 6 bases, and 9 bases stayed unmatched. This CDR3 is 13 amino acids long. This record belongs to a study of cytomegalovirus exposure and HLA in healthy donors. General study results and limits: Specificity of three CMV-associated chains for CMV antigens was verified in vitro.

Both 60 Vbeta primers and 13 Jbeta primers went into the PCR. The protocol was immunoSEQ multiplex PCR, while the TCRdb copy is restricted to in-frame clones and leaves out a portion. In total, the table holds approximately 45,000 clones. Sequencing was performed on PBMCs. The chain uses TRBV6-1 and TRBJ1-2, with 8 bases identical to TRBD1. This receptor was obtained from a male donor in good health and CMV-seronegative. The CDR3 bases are TGTGCCAGTGGCCTCGAACAGGGGGATGGCTACACCTTC. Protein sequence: CASGLEQGDGYTF.